A single sample is the source of the 28 T cell receptor beta chains below, sequenced in a study of T-cell reconstitution after alpha-beta-depleted transplantation in children. The authors prepared the TCRbeta library with unique molecular identifiers. TCRdb itself ran the PCR reads through MiXCR, one entry per CDR3 protein. The sample consists of a few hundred thousand distinct CDR3 sequences, roughly a quarter of them appearing once. Sequenced here: PBMCs, sampled before TCRalphabeta/CD19-depleted stem cell transplant. These receptors came from a boy in the first two years of life with Wiskott-Aldrich syndrome, due to receive a stem cell transplant.

The V gene is TRBV12-3 or TRBV12-4, the J gene TRBJ2-1; unclear D gene. The CDR3 extends over 14 amino acids. V lost 0 bases, J lost 9 bases, and 12 bases lay in between. CDR3 bases: TGTGCCAGCAGTTTAGCGCGCGGAAGTCTTGAGCAGTTCTTC. As protein: CASSLARGSLEQFF.

There are a few counts of this clonotype. The rearrangement joins TRBV12-3 or TRBV12-4 to TRBJ1-2; 10 bases line up with TRBD1. V trimming: 5 bases; J trimming: 14 bases; junction bases outside the gene matches: 11. CDR3 length: 13 amino acids. In DNA form, the CDR3 reads TGTGCCAGCAGTCAAACGACAGGGGGCAAGGAAACCTTC. It translates to CASSQTTGGKETF.

This clonotype has a handful of counts. The genes are TRBV12-3 or TRBV12-4 and TRBJ2-1; 10 positions agree with TRBD2. J gave up 2 bases and V 8 bases, and 6 bases lay outside the gene matches. The CDR3 loop spans 15 amino acids. The CDR3 DNA reads as TGTGCCAGCCTTGTAGCGGGAGGTCCCTACAATGAGCAGTTCTTC. Residues: CASLVAGGPYNEQFF.

The rearrangement joins TRBV6-2 or TRBV6-3 to TRBJ2-7; 14 nucleotides agree with TRBD2. V lost 5 bases, J lost 4 bases, and 10 bases stayed unmatched. CDR1 and CDR2 (germline): MNHEY, SVGEGT. The CDR3 is made up of 17 amino acids. Here the CDR3 DNA reads TGTGCCAGCAGTAAGCCACCCCGGACTAGCGGGAGGTACGAGCAGTACTTC. Its translation is CASSKPPRTSGRYEQYF.

Only a few counts were recorded for this clonotype. The J gene is TRBJ1-1, the V gene TRBV5-1; TRBD1 is a possible D gene (6 bases). The ends were cut back, 4 bases at V and 9 bases at J, with 22 bases in the middle. The CDR3 runs to 15 residues. Germline V gives CDR1 SGHRS, CDR2 YFSETQ. CDR3 DNA sequence: TGCGCCAGCAGCCGCTCCTGGGGGCAGGGGAGTCAAGCTTTCTTT. Translated, it gives CASSRSWGQGSQAFF.

This clonotype was seen more than once but under ten times. The genes are TRBV29-1 and TRBJ2-5; a weak D match, TRBD1 (6 bases). Germline V lookup: CDR1 SQVTM, CDR2 ANQGSEA. CDR3 size: 12 residues. The germline V and J ends were trimmed by 0 bases and 6 bases, with 8 bases remaining between them. CDR3 loop: CSVEDRGKTQYF. The CDR3 bases are TGCAGCGTTGAAGACAGGGGTAAGACCCAGTACTTC.

This clonotype turned up a few times. DNA of the CDR3: TGTGCCAGCAGTGAGTGGGGCTCCTACAATGAGCAGTTCTTC. Translation: CASSEWGSYNEQFF. V gene TRBV6-1 combines with J gene TRBJ2-1; the D is unclear. The germline CDR1 and CDR2 sequences are MNHNS and SASEGT. V was trimmed by 3 bases and J by 0 bases, leaving 6 bases between them. The CDR3 has 14 residues.

This clonotype was seen a few times. The chain is built from TRBV12-3 or TRBV12-4 and TRBJ1-1, with D unresolved. This CDR3 spans 13 amino acids. The V end lost 4 bases, the J end lost 4 bases, and 10 bases lay between the germline ends. The CDR3 nucleotides read TGTGCCAGCAGTTCCGCTCTGGGCACTGAAGCTTTCTTT. As protein: CASSSALGTEAFF.

The chain is built from TRBV14 and TRBJ1-6; D unresolved. V was shortened by 2 bases and J by 7 bases, with 6 bases between the two germline ends. Germline values: CDR1 SGHDN, CDR2 FVKESK. CDR3 length: 13 amino acids. The CDR3 loop is CASSQIRNSPLHF. The CDR3 nucleotides read TGTGCCAGCAGCCAAATAAGGAATTCACCCCTCCACTTT.

The V call is TRBV29-1, the J call TRBJ2-2; 11 nucleotides line up with TRBD1. The trim removed 3 bases at V and 4 bases at J, leaving 4 bases unmatched. Looked up from germline, CDR1 is SQVTM and CDR2 is ANQGSEA. This CDR3 has 15 amino acids. Here the CDR3 DNA reads TGCAGCGTTGAGTATGGGACAGGGGGCACCGGGGAGCTGTTTTTT. Residues: CSVEYGTGGTGELFF.

This clonotype was seen only once. The CDR3 protein is CSAREAVSYNEQFF. The CDR3 bases are TGCAGTGCTAGAGAGGCGGTCTCCTACAATGAGCAGTTCTTC. The chain joins TRBV20-1 to TRBJ2-1; D not certain. Germline V lookup: CDR1 DFQATT, CDR2 SNEGSKA (reference sequence). Trimming shortened V by 0 bases and J by 0 bases, and 6 bases separated the two germline ends. The CDR3 is made up of 14 amino acids.

The rearrangement joins TRBV9 to TRBJ2-7; TRBD2 agrees at 8 bases. J gave up 4 bases and V 3 bases, and 12 bases lay outside the gene matches. This CDR3 has 16 residues. CDR1 and CDR2 (germline): SGDLS, YYNGEE. Written as DNA, the CDR3 is TGTGCCAGCAGCGCCAATTTGGGACTAGATAGTTACGAGCAGTACTTC. This gives the protein CASSANLGLDSYEQYF.

This clonotype was observed a handful of times. V gene TRBV24-1 combines with J gene TRBJ1-4; 9 positions match TRBD1. There are 16 residues in the CDR3. V lost 1 base and J lost 5; bases outside the gene matches: 4. From germline, CDR1 is KGHDR and CDR2 SFDVKD. In nucleotides, the CDR3 is TGTGCCACCAGTGATTTCACCGGGACAGGGAATGAAAAACTGTTTTTT. Its protein is CATSDFTGTGNEKLFF.

The gene calls are TRBV5-1 and TRBJ2-7; 14 bases fit TRBD2. Germline V lookup: CDR1 SGHRS, CDR2 YFSETQ. CDR3 length equals 15 residues. V shed 4 bases, J shed 6 bases, and the junction held 6 bases outside the gene matches. This CDR3 is CASSGGLAGASEQYF. The CDR3 bases are TGCGCCAGCAGCGGGGGACTAGCGGGAGCGTCCGAGCAGTACTTC. Filled out from reference TRBV5-1 and TRBJ2-7, the complete variable domain reads KAGVTQTPRYLIKTRGQQVTLSCSPISGHRSVSWYQQTPGQGLQFLFEYFSETQRNKGNFPGRFSGRQFSNSRSEMNVSTLELGDSALYLCASSGGLAGASEQYFGPGTRLTVT.

The CDR3 DNA reads TGTGCCAGCAGTTACGACCCAACGATAGCCCCCAATGAGCAGTTCTTC. Translation gives CASSYDPTIAPNEQFF. The J gene is TRBJ2-1, the V gene TRBV6-5; D gene unclear. Trimming took 2 bases from V and 6 from J, leaving 17 bases between them. The CDR3 is 16 amino acids. The V gene's germline CDR1 is MNHEY and CDR2 SVGAGI.

In this sample, this clonotype turned up a few times. CDR3 sequence: CSAEPGTGDGETQYF. In DNA, the CDR3 is TGCAGTGCCGAACCCGGGACAGGGGACGGAGAGACCCAGTACTTC. V gene TRBV20-1 combines with J gene TRBJ2-5; 10 bases are shared with TRBD1. Losses at the gene ends were 6 bases for V and 4 bases for J; bases not matched to a gene: 11. Looked up from germline, CDR1 is DFQATT and CDR2 is SNEGSKA (reference sequence). The CDR3 consists of 15 residues.

The V and J genes are TRBV20-1 and TRBJ2-1; tentatively, D is TRBD1 or TRBD2 (6 bases each). This CDR3 has 15 amino acids. Germline assignment: CDR1 DFQATT and CDR2 SNEGSKA (reference sequence). Deletions cut 5 bases from V and 1 base from J, with 15 bases between. The CDR3 loop reads CSAGLRQASYNEQFF. The CDR3 region has the DNA TGCAGTGCTGGACTAAGACAGGCATCCTACAATGAGCAGTTCTTC.

This clonotype was detected only once. The rearrangement links TRBV24-1 to TRBJ2-3; D remains unclear. The V gene lost 6 bases and the J gene lost 3 bases, with 6 bases spanning the gap. In germline, CDR1 is KGHDR, CDR2 SFDVKD. The CDR3 totals 12 residues. This chain's CDR3 is CATSRETDTQYF. The CDR3 coding sequence is TGTGCCACCAGTCGAGAGACAGATACGCAGTATTTT.

This chain connects TRBV28 to TRBJ1-1; 7 positions agree with TRBD1. V lost 5 bases to trimming and J lost 3 bases; unmatched junction nucleotides: 9. Germline-derived CDR1 and CDR2 are MDHEN and SYDVKM. This CDR3 is built from 15 residues. In nucleotides, the CDR3 is TGTGCCAGCAGTCTCCTGGGACAGAAAGACACTGAAGCTTTCTTT. Protein product: CASSLLGQKDTEAFF.

The chain is built from TRBV20-1 and TRBJ2-5, with 13 positions matching TRBD2. From germline, CDR1 is DFQATT and CDR2 SNEGSKA (reference sequence). CDR3 length equals 14 residues. Unmatched junction bases numbered 5, after V lost 5 bases and J lost 5 bases. CDR3 amino acids: CSAPRTSGSETQYF. CDR3 bases: TGCAGTGCTCCCCGGACTAGCGGGAGTGAGACCCAGTACTTC.

This clonotype was seen a few times. This chain uses TRBV28 with TRBJ2-5; D is possibly TRBD1 (8 bases). Germline V gene data show CDR1 as MDHEN and CDR2 as SYDVKM. CDR3 length equals 14 residues. With 7 bases removed from V and 2 bases from J, the gap between germline ends came to 14 bases. As DNA, the CDR3 is TGTGCCAGCAAGCGGGACAGGTATCAAGAGACCCAGTACTTC. This sequence encodes CASKRDRYQETQYF.

This chain joins TRBV19 and TRBJ2-1; 7 bases map to TRBD2. The V segment lost 3 bases and the J segment 7 bases; nucleotides outside the gene matches: 12. The CDR3 has 16 amino acids. Per the germline V gene, CDR1 is LNHDA and CDR2 is SQIVND (reference sequence). CDR3 in amino acids: CASSMTGSGIGNEQFF. CDR3 DNA sequence: TGTGCCAGTAGTATGACCGGAAGCGGGATCGGGAATGAGCAGTTCTTC.

The V and J genes are TRBV7-2 and TRBJ1-2, with 7 positions matching TRBD1. The CDR3 totals 14 residues. The ends lost 4 bases at V and 3 bases at J; junction bases unmatched: 5. CDR1 is SGHTA, CDR2 FQGNSA, per germline. The chain's CDR3 is CASSSITGDYGYTF. The CDR3 bases are TGTGCCAGCAGCTCAATAACAGGGGACTATGGCTACACCTTC.

In its sample, this clonotype was seen a few times. This chain links TRBV5-1 with TRBJ2-2; D ambiguous. Trimming removed 0 bases from V and 6 bases from J, with 6 bases in between. The CDR3 has 13 residues. Germline CDR1 reads SGHRS; CDR2 reads YFSETQ. The DNA of the CDR3 is TGCGCCAGCAGCTTGGATTTATCCGGGGAGCTGTTTTTT. Encoded protein: CASSLDLSGELFF.

The CDR3 region is CASSLGGTSGNEQYF. In DNA, the CDR3 is TGTGCCAGCAGCTTAGGGGGGACTAGCGGGAACGAGCAGTACTTC. This chain links TRBV7-2 with TRBJ2-7; 13 bases match TRBD2. The CDR3 is 15 amino acids. Germline V lookup: CDR1 SGHTA, CDR2 FQGNSA. Losses at the gene ends were 1 base for V and 5 bases for J; bases not matched to a gene: 2.

V and J are TRBV11-2 and TRBJ1-5; D is undetermined. Germline V gene lookup returns CDR1 SGHAT and CDR2 FQNNGV. There are 14 residues in the CDR3. The V end was cut by 0 bases, the J end by 2 bases, with 5 bases between. Here the CDR3 DNA reads TGTGCCAGCAGCTTAGACAGTGGCAATCAGCCCCAGCATTTT. Its protein is CASSLDSGNQPQHF. Full variable domain (rest looked up from reference TRBV11-2 and TRBJ1-5): EAGVAQSPRYKIIEKRQSVAFWCNPISGHATLYWYQQILGQGPKLLIQFQNNGVVDDSQLPKDRFSAERLKGVDSTLKIQPAKLEDSAVYLCASSLDSGNQPQHFGDGTRLSIL.

The chain joins TRBV3-1 to TRBJ1-6, with D uncertain. CDR3 size: 13 residues. V lost 5 bases and J lost 5, with 7 bases in between. Germline lookup yields CDR1 LGHDT and CDR2 YNNKEL (reference sequence). In DNA, the CDR3 is TGTGCCAGCAGCTCCTGGGATAATTCACCCCTCCACTTT. Its translation: CASSSWDNSPLHF.

The chain has TRBV5-1 and TRBJ2-5, with no clear D. Trimming removed 6 bases at V and 5 bases at J, with 26 bases between. The germline V gene has CDR1 SGHRS and CDR2 YFSETQ. The CDR3 is made up of 17 amino acids. This CDR3 is CASTVGRPYYARETQYF. The CDR3 bases are TGCGCCAGCACAGTCGGTCGGCCTTACTACGCCCGGGAGACCCAGTACTTC. The full variable domain, its missing parts supplied by reference TRBV5-1 and TRBJ2-5, is KAGVTQTPRYLIKTRGQQVTLSCSPISGHRSVSWYQQTPGQGLQFLFEYFSETQRNKGNFPGRFSGRQFSNSRSEMNVSTLELGDSALYLCASTVGRPYYARETQYFGPGTRLLVL.